This TCR beta chain stems from a study of early T cells in non-severe SARS-CoV-2 infection. The sample holds a few counts of this clonotype. TCRdb reanalysed the 5' RACE reads using MiXCR and keeps one entry per CDR3 protein. The table lists some 81,000 distinct CDR3 sequences, around 16% of them singletons. The CDR3 extends over 16 amino acids. The germline gives CDR1 SGHRS, CDR2 YFSETQ. Trimming cost V 2 bases and J 0 bases; bases outside gene matches: 5. The chain couples TRBV5-1 to TRBJ2-7; 10 bases align to TRBD2. Sequencing was done on a sample of whole blood. This receptor was identified in an adult who was a healthcare worker with PCR-confirmed SARS-CoV-2 infection or an uninfected control (not recorded which). The CDR3 bases are TGCGCCAGCAGCTTTGGACTAGCGGTAAGCTCCTACGAGCAGTACTTC. Translation: CASSFGLAVSSYEQYF.